The rows below give T cell receptor beta chains drawn from one sample of a study of CD8+ T cells in alopecia areata. Measured with immunoSEQ multiplex PCR; TCRdb has only the in-frame clones, and not every one. The sample gives about 190,000 clones, around three fifths of which show up once; 1% is in the top ten. Material: CD4+ T cells sorted from blood, obtained at week 24, from a patient treated with tofacitinib. Receptor source: a human donor with alopecia areata. Both conserved end residues are part of each CDR3. Fields, in order: J gene, D gene, clone size, V gene, CDR3 protein, CDR3 DNA. D genes are given only for firm matches. Not all rows give a size; the values are once, few, many and, for expanded clones, a class.

TRBJ1-2 | - | few | TRBV29-1 | CSAAGGSGDGGYTF | TGCAGCGCCGCGGGGGGATCCGGGGATGGTGGCTACACCTTC
TRBJ1-1 | - | - | TRBV30 | CAWDVGVNTEAFF | TGTGCCTGGGACGTCGGGGTAAACACTGAAGCTTTCTTT
TRBJ1-2 | - | - | TRBV7-6 | CASSYNDRAGYTF | TGTGCCAGCAGCTACAACGATCGGGCTGGCTACACCTTC
TRBJ1-2 | - | - | TRBV30 | CAWSPGPNYGYTF | TGTGCCTGGAGCCCGGGACCTAACTATGGCTACACCTTC
TRBJ1-2 | - | - | TRBV7-2 | CASSLEQIHNYGYTF | TGTGCCAGCAGCTTAGAACAGATACATAACTATGGCTACACCTTC
TRBJ1-2 | TRBD1 | - | TRBV29-1 | CSVDRGSGYTF | TGCAGCGTTGACAGGGGGTCCGGCTACACCTTC
TRBJ2-3 | - | few | TRBV29-1 | CSVLRGNTQYF | TGCAGCGTTTTGAGGGGAAATACGCAGTATTTT
TRBJ1-4 | - | few | TRBV7-2 | CASSLTLNEKLFF | TGTGCCAGCAGCTTAACACTCAATGAAAAACTGTTTTTT
TRBJ1-2 | TRBD1 | once | TRBV29-1 | CSVEAPRGQARYGYTF | TGCAGCGTTGAAGCTCCCAGGGGACAGGCCCGCTATGGCTACACCTTC
TRBJ2-3 | - | - | TRBV2 | CASSVPGGGAADTQYF | TGTGCCAGCAGCGTCCCGGGGGGCGGGGCAGCAGATACGCAGTATTTT
TRBJ2-3 | - | - | TRBV30 | CAWIPEGVMGTDTQYF | TGTGCCTGGATCCCTGAAGGGGTAATGGGAACAGATACGCAGTATTTT
TRBJ1-1 | TRBD1 | few | TRBV10-3 | CAISSDRGLNTEAFF | TGTGCCATCAGTTCGGACAGGGGGCTGAACACTGAAGCTTTCTTT
TRBJ2-6 | - | few | TRBV30 | CAWRPEGAGANVLTF | TGTGCCTGGAGGCCGGAAGGGGCTGGGGCCAACGTCCTGACTTTC
TRBJ2-7 | - | - | TRBV7-9 | CASSLGQVLEQYF | TGTGCCAGCAGCTTAGGACAGGTCCTCGAGCAGTACTTC
TRBJ1-1 | - | - | TRBV29-1 | CSVVRGAFNTEAFF | TGCAGCGTTGTTCGGGGGGCATTTAACACTGAAGCTTTCTTT
TRBJ2-3 | TRBD2 | - | TRBV6-5 | CASSAAGGTDTQYF | TGTGCCAGCAGTGCAGCGGGAGGCACAGATACGCAGTATTTT
TRBJ2-3 | - | - | TRBV30 | CAWSVKRADTQYF | TGTGCCTGGAGTGTAAAGCGTGCCGATACGCAGTATTTT
TRBJ2-5 | - | - | TRBV29-1 | CSVGPGETQYF | TGCAGCGTTGGTCCCGGGGAGACCCAGTACTTC
TRBJ2-2 | TRBD1 | - | TRBV4-3 | CASSQDWTGPGELFF | TGCGCCAGCAGCCAAGATTGGACAGGTCCCGGGGAGCTGTTTTTT
TRBJ1-5 | TRBD1 | few | TRBV14 | CASSQGQTNNQPQHF | TGTGCCAGCAGCCAGGGACAGACCAACAATCAGCCCCAGCATTTT
TRBJ1-1 | - | - | TRBV30 | CAWSGYLGINTEAFF | TGTGCCTGGAGTGGCTATTTGGGGATAAACACTGAAGCTTTCTTT
TRBJ2-5 | TRBD2 | - | TRBV5-1 | CASSPGTSGGQPWYF | TGCGCCAGCAGCCCCGGGACTAGCGGGGGCCAGCCCTGGTACTTC
TRBJ1-2 | - | - | TRBV20-1 | CSAKDGYTF | TGCAGTGCTAAGGATGGCTACACCTTC
TRBJ1-1 | - | once | TRBV5-1 | CASSLARGNTEAFF | TGCGCCAGCAGCTTGGCCCGGGGGAACACTGAAGCTTTCTTT
TRBJ1-5 | - | - | TRBV30 | CAWSVRGVQPQHF | TGTGCCTGGAGTGTACGAGGGGTTCAGCCCCAGCATTTT
TRBJ2-3 | TRBD2 | few | TRBV7-9 | CASSPGLEVTDTQYF | TGTGCCAGCAGCCCGGGACTAGAGGTCACAGATACGCAGTATTTT
TRBJ1-1 | TRBD1 | few | TRBV5-1 | CASSWRQGLNTEAFF | TGCGCCAGCAGCTGGAGACAGGGTTTGAACACTGAAGCTTTCTTT
TRBJ1-1 | - | few | TRBV7-2 | CASSRQLSNTEAFF | TGTGCCAGCAGCCGACAGTTATCGAACACTGAAGCTTTCTTT
TRBJ2-2 | - | few | TRBV29-1 | CSVGIGPTRTGELFF | TGCAGCGTTGGGATTGGGCCCACACGCACCGGGGAGCTGTTTTTT
TRBJ2-1 | - | few | TRBV9 | CASSVGSYNEQFF | TGTGCCAGCAGCGTAGGCTCCTACAATGAGCAGTTCTTC
TRBJ1-5 | - | - | TRBV7-8 | CASSPMGGDTNQPQHF | TGTGCCAGCAGCCCAATGGGGGGGGATACCAATCAGCCCCAGCATTTT